The sequence of this T cell receptor beta chain was determined in a study of blood T cell repertoires in COVID-19 (dated by TCRdb to about 2020). Turning to the overall study: Samples covering the acute and convalescent phases of COVID-19 were provided by collaborators in the United States, Italy and Spain. Where available, HLA class I and class II types were obtained from metadata supplied by the sample provider rather than from assay-based typing. The sample metadata nearly always contained a de-identified subject ID, COVID-19 status, age in years and sex. The repertoires were made available in a free public database intended to serve as a resource for research on the immune response to SARS-CoV-2. Samples were obtained from the ongoing ImmuneRACE study (first 160 participants) and from about 1,300 subjects provided by 6 global collaborators. Deeply sampled blood TCRbeta repertoires from subjects exposed to, actively infected with, or recovered from COVID-19 were included in the dataset. The material from the prospective study consisted of cDNA or gDNA derived from T cells, B-cell-depleted T cells, or PBMCs.

This clone has a single count. The target of this receptor is not known. There are no base qualities to consult, and no much larger clone falls within one base. Broader findings and caveats from the paper: Clinical and demographic metadata were provided uncurated, with the amount varying by source and participant.

Collaborating institutions collected whole blood in K2EDTA tubes following their own protocols. For TCRbeta analysis, collaborators shipped samples as frozen whole blood, isolated PBMCs, or DNA extracted from either of those sample types. The immunoSEQ Assay, a bias-controlled multiplex PCR, was used to amplify TCRbeta CDR3 regions from genomic DNA. The original pipeline was this. The number of nucleated cells in each sample was estimated by amplification of reference gene primers within the assay. Sequence reads were collapsed and filtered to measure the absolute abundance of every unique TCRbeta CDR3 rearrangement. Productive Simpson clonality was computed per sample as the square root of Simpson's diversity index over productive rearrangements. Sourced from immuneACCESS, this table was stored by TCRdb with only in-frame sequences that have V and J called. A share of the clones is absent; for the studies checked, an unresolved V gene accounts for under half, and the remainder has no known explanation. The V and J calls and the clone size are those of that table, but D and trimming were determined from the DNA. The sample table lists roughly 170,000 clones, 88% of them with a count of one. The ten largest clones capture roughly 24% of the sample.

CDR1 and CDR2 are drawn from the germline V gene: SGHTA, FQGNSA. From the cysteine up to the phenylalanine, the CDR3 has a length of 14 residues. The entry retains the CDR3 DNA only, 42 bases that are in frame from base 1. V is pared back by 8 bases and J by 5 bases, with 18 bases lying between the germline termini. Specimen: peripheral blood. The TCR was taken from a man aged 55 to 70 with acute or convalescent COVID-19. The V and J segments used are TRBV7-2 and TRBJ1-2, with the D segment identity uncertain. The DNA sequence follows: TGTGCCAGCTCTCGTGGGCGACGGATGTATGGCTACACCTTC. Its product reads: CASSRGRRMYGYTF. With the portions outside the CDR3 filled from the reference TRBV7-2 and TRBJ1-2 genes, the complete variable region becomes GAGVSQSPSNKVTEKGKDVELRCDPISGHTALYWYRQSLGQGLEFLIYFQGNSAPDKSGLPSDRFSAERTGGSVSTLTIQRTQQEDSAVYLCASSRGRRMYGYTFGSGTRLTVV.